The next 19 T cell receptor beta chains were all read from a single sample in a study of blood T cells in healthy people across ages. Then a second PCR, running roughly 7 to 11 cycles, was carried out with a sample-barcoded 5' primer and a J-beta primer mix. TCRdb re-called the 5' RACE reads through MiXCR, storing one row per CDR3 protein. Found here are some 930,000 distinct CDR3 sequences, just under 30% of them singletons; the top ten hold roughly a tenth. The sample was also reused in another study, on T cells of mothers and their children.

The sequencing input was blood. The receptors derive from a woman aged 40 to 50 in good health.

In its sample, this clonotype was seen a few times. Just one base apart from a much larger clone, this may be a read error. The rearrangement uses TRBV12-3 or TRBV12-4 and TRBJ2-7; D may be TRBD1 (6 bases). The V and J ends lost 5 bases and 5 bases respectively, with 13 bases between them. This CDR3 is 13 amino acids long. CDR3 in DNA: TGTGCCAGCAGTAGGGCAGGGGCGGACGAGCAGTACTTC. As protein: CASSRAGADEQYF.

This clonotype has only a few counts. J is TRBJ2-1 and V is TRBV6-5, with D hard to call. The CDR3 has 13 amino acids. Trimming took off 11 bases at V and 8 bases at J, with 19 bases between the two ends. The germline gives CDR1 MNHEY, CDR2 SVGAGI. CDR3 DNA sequence: TGTGCCGGCACCGGTTCCAACCCCGATGAGCAGTTCTTC. Translation gives CAGTGSNPDEQFF.

This clonotype has just one count. In DNA, the CDR3 is TGTGCCAGCAGCTTAGCCCAGGGACAAAGCACAGATACGCAGTATTTT. This encodes CASSLAQGQSTDTQYF. V gene TRBV7-6 combines with J gene TRBJ2-3, with a possible D match to TRBD1 (6 bases). Between the trimmed V and J ends, which lost 0 bases and 0 bases, there was a span of 10 bases. CDR3 length equals 16 residues. The germline CDR1 and CDR2 sequences are SGHVS and FNYEAQ.

The rearrangement joins TRBV20-1 to TRBJ2-2; 9 bases are a match to TRBD2. The V segment lost 5 bases and the J segment 5 bases; nucleotides outside the gene matches: 6. This CDR3 is 14 amino acids long. Germline-derived CDR1 and CDR2 are DFQATT and SNEGSKA (reference sequence). The CDR3 region has the DNA TGCAGTGCTGCACCTAGCGGGGTAACCGGGGAGCTGTTTTTT. Encoded protein: CSAAPSGVTGELFF.

There are many counts of this clonotype. In nucleotides, the CDR3 is TGTGCCAGCAGCTTAGCGGCAGGGGGTAGACGGGCAGATACGCAGTATTTT. Translated, it gives CASSLAAGGRRADTQYF. The chain employs TRBV7-2 and TRBJ2-3; 7 bases agree with TRBD1. Germline V gene sequence: CDR1 SGHTA, CDR2 FQGNSA. The ends lost 0 bases at V and 4 bases at J; junction bases unmatched: 10. This CDR3 spans 17 amino acids.

Of note for this clonotype: A junction boundary mismatches the germline segment, possibly from a read error. The gene calls are TRBV12-3 or TRBV12-4 and TRBJ2-3; 7 bases are a match to TRBD1. The CDR3 is 13 residues long. CDR3 sequence (DNA): TGTGCCGGCAGTTTAGAGGGGGCCGAGGCGCAGTATTTT. This sequence encodes CAGSLEGAEAQYF.

This clonotype appeared a few times. The chain recombines TRBV7-2 with TRBJ1-2, with D possibly being TRBD1 (5 bases). This CDR3 is built from 14 residues. CDR1 is SGHTA, CDR2 FQGNSA, per germline. Trimming removed 5 bases at V and 0 bases at J, with 10 bases between. CDR3 sequence: CASSVAGANYGYTF. Here the CDR3 DNA reads TGTGCCAGCAGCGTCGCGGGGGCTAACTATGGCTACACCTTC.

This clonotype was seen only a few times. The chain has TRBV20-1 and TRBJ2-2; D call uncertain. The CDR3 extends over 13 amino acids. Trimming took 2 bases from V and 2 from J, leaving 6 bases between them. Germline CDR1 and CDR2: DFQATT and SNEGSKA (reference sequence). In DNA, the CDR3 is TGCAGTGCTAGAAACCCAAACACCGGGGAGCTGTTTTTT. It encodes CSARNPNTGELFF.

This clonotype was seen only a few times. The rearrangement joins TRBV25-1 to TRBJ1-1, with D uncertain. Per germline, CDR1 MGHDK and CDR2 SYGVNS. Between the trimmed V and J ends, which lost 8 bases and 8 bases, there was a span of 12 bases. CDR3 length: 11 residues. CDR3 region: CASYEGREAFF. The CDR3 bases are TGTGCCAGCTACGAAGGGAGGGAAGCTTTCTTT.

The chain has TRBV28 and TRBJ1-1; no reliable D call. Germline V gene sequence: CDR1 MDHEN, CDR2 SYDVKM. This CDR3 has 15 amino acids. V was cut by 7 bases and J by 1 base, with 16 bases left in between. The CDR3 bases are TGTGCCAGCACCCTCCACGTCCCGGGGAACACTGAAGCTTTCTTT. It yields the protein CASTLHVPGNTEAFF.

This clonotype turned up a few times. The chain uses TRBV9 and TRBJ2-5, with 12 bases that match TRBD1. The assigned J gene may be wrong: the sequence end matches TRBJ2-7 better. The CDR3 covers 16 residues. CDR1 SGDLS and CDR2 YYNGEE come from the germline V gene. The CDR3 loop is CASSVGRGTGGHEQYF. For the CDR3, the DNA is TGTGCCAGCAGCGTAGGAAGGGGGACAGGGGGCCACGAGCAGTACTTC.

Ten or more counts support this clonotype. V and J are TRBV20-1 and TRBJ2-6, with D hard to call. Trimming pared 3 bases from V and 2 bases from J, leaving 8 bases between. The CDR3 is 14 residues long. Germline CDR1 reads DFQATT; CDR2 reads SNEGSKA (reference sequence). For the CDR3, the DNA is TGCAGTGCTAGCCCCGAGGCTGGGGCCAACGTCCTGACTTTC. Translating it yields CSASPEAGANVLTF.

The V and J genes are TRBV5-4 and TRBJ2-7; no firm D call. V was pared by 4 bases and J by 1 base, with 9 bases between. Germline CDR1 SGHNT, CDR2 YYREEE (reference sequence). The CDR3 runs to 13 residues. CDR3 DNA sequence: TGTGCCAGCAGCATTCAGATTTCCTACGAGCAGTACTTC. It specifies CASSIQISYEQYF.

J is TRBJ1-1 and V is TRBV27, with 8 bases that match TRBD1. This CDR3 spans 13 amino acids. The germline V gene has CDR1 MNHEY and CDR2 SMNVEV (reference sequence). Losses at the gene ends were 7 bases for V and 4 bases for J; bases not matched to a gene: 5. In DNA form, the CDR3 reads TGTGCCAGCACCCTACAGGGGGGCACTGAAGCTTTCTTT. Translating it yields CASTLQGGTEAFF.

This clonotype appeared many times. J is TRBJ2-1 and V is TRBV24-1; 7 nucleotides align to TRBD2. This CDR3 is 16 amino acids long. Germline-derived CDR1 and CDR2 are KGHDR and SFDVKD. V lost 0 bases to trimming and J lost 8 bases; unmatched junction nucleotides: 9. The CDR3 is CATSDLQGLNPHEQFF. The CDR3, as DNA: TGTGCCACCAGTGATTTGCAGGGACTAAATCCCCATGAGCAGTTCTTC.

Comment on this clonotype: A much larger clone sits a single nucleotide away, making a read error possible. The V call is TRBV28, the J call TRBJ1-1, with D unresolved. The V end lost 4 bases, the J end lost 6 bases, and 18 bases lay between the germline ends. The germline CDR1 and CDR2 sequences are MDHEN and SYDVKM. This CDR3 has 15 residues. This chain's CDR3 is CASSSQAAGNAEAFF. The CDR3 nucleotides read TGTGCCAGCAGTTCTCAGGCGGCAGGCAACGCTGAAGCTTTCTTT.

This clonotype showed up many times. The gene calls are TRBV5-1 and TRBJ1-2, with D perhaps TRBD1 (5 bases). V lost 4 bases to trimming and J lost 0 bases, with 16 bases between them. There are 16 residues in the CDR3. Germline V gives CDR1 SGHRS, CDR2 YFSETQ. CDR3 protein: CASSPTPRQTNYGYTF. In DNA form, the CDR3 reads TGCGCCAGCAGCCCGACACCTAGACAGACTAACTATGGCTACACCTTC.

This clonotype came up many times. This sequence joins TRBV5-1 and TRBJ2-7; TRBD1 matches 11 bases. With 4 bases clipped from V and 0 bases from J, the junction kept 9 bases outside the gene matches. This CDR3 contains 17 residues. Germline CDR1 is SGHRS and CDR2 is YFSETQ. CDR3: CASSPGQGVWSSYEQYF. CDR3 sequence (DNA): TGCGCCAGCAGCCCGGGACAGGGGGTCTGGAGCTCCTACGAGCAGTACTTC.

This clonotype was counted many times. The chain is built from TRBV29-1 and TRBJ2-5; perhaps D is TRBD1 or TRBD2 (6 bases each). The CDR3 length is 15 residues. Trimming left V 7 bases short and J 7 bases short, with 25 bases between. Germline V gene data show CDR1 as SQVTM and CDR2 as ANQGSEA. This chain's CDR3 is CSAVPTQGPGGTQYF. DNA of the CDR3: TGCAGCGCCGTGCCTACACAGGGACCCGGGGGGACCCAGTACTTC.